This T cell receptor beta chain appears in the sequencing data of a study of chemoradiotherapy in HPV16-positive cancers. Study-wide findings and caveats: HPV-specific T cells were functionally defined from only two HPV16-positive patients. Non-HPV-specific T cells did not expand in tumors during treatment, whereas candidate HPV-specific clones and E7-related motifs did.

The CDR3 totals 15 residues. The V and J ends lost 4 bases and 10 bases, in that order; junction bases with no gene match: 10. Germline loops: CDR1 SGHTS, CDR2 YDEGEE. Produced via immunoSEQ multiplex PCR; TCRdb's table is partial and in-frame only. The sample carries approximately 20,000 clones, approximately 83% recorded once. A note on this clone: The antigen is unknown.

The sequence was obtained from a human donor with HPV-associated anogenital cancer. This material consisted of blood, taken from a patient who underwent chemoradiotherapy. The rearrangement links TRBV5-8 to TRBJ2-1, with 11 bases matching TRBD2. CDR3 DNA: TGTGCCAGCAGCGCCCTTAGCGGGAGGGCCTCCGAGCAGTTCTTC. Protein sequence: CASSALSGRASEQFF.